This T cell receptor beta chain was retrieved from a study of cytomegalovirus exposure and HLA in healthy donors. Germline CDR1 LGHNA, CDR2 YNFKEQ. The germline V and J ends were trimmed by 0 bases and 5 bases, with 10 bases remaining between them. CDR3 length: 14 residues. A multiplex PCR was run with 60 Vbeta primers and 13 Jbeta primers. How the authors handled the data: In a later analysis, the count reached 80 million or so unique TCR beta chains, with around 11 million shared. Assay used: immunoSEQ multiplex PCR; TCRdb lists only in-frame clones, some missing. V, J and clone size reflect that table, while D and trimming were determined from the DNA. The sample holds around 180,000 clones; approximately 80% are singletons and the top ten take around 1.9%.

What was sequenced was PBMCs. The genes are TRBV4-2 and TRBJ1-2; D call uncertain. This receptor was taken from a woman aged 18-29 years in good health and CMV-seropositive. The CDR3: CASSQDGEAYGYTF. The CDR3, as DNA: TGTGCCAGCAGCCAAGATGGGGAGGCTTATGGCTACACCTTC.